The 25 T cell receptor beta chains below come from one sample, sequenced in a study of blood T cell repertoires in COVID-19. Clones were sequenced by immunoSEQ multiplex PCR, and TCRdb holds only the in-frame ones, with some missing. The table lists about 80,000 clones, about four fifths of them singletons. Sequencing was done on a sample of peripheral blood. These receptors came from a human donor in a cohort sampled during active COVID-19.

CDR3 sequence reads: CASSLGTGAPSYEQYF. The CDR3 DNA is TGTGCCAGCAGCTTGGGGACAGGGGCTCCCTCCTACGAGCAGTACTTC. The chain employs TRBV5-5 and TRBJ2-7, with 9 bases fitting TRBD1. Germline CDR1 reads SGHKS; CDR2 reads YYEKEE (reference sequence). The CDR3 covers 16 residues. V lost 0 bases to trimming and J lost 0 bases; unmatched junction nucleotides: 4.

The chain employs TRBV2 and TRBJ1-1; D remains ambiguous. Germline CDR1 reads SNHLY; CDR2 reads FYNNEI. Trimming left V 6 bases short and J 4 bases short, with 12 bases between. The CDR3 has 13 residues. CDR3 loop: CASRRREGTEAFF. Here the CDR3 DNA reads TGTGCCAGCAGGAGGAGGGAGGGCACTGAAGCTTTCTTT.

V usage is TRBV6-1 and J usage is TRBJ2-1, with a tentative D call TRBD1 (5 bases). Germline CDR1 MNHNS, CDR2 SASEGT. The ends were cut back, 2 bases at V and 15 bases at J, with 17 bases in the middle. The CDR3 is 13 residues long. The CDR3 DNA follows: TGTGCCAGCAGTGAATCAGGAAGGCCGCAGGGGTTCTTC. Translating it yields CASSESGRPQGFF.

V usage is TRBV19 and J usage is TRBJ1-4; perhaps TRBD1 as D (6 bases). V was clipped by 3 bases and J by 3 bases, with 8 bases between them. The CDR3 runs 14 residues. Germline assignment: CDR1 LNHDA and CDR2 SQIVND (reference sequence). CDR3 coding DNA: TGTGCCAGTAGTATCAGGGGTCCTAATGAAAAACTGTTTTTT. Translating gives CASSIRGPNEKLFF. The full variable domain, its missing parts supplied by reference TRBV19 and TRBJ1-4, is DGGITQSPKYLFRKEGQNVTLSCEQNLNHDAMYWYRQDPGQGLRLIYYSQIVNDFQKGDIAEGYSVSREKKESFPLTVTSAQKNPTAFYLCASSIRGPNEKLFFGSGTQLSVL.

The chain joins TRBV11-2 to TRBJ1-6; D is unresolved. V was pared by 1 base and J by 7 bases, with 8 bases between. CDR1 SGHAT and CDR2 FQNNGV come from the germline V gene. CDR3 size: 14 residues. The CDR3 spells CASSLAQRNSPLHF. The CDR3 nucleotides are TGTGCCAGCAGCTTAGCCCAGCGAAATTCACCCCTCCACTTT.

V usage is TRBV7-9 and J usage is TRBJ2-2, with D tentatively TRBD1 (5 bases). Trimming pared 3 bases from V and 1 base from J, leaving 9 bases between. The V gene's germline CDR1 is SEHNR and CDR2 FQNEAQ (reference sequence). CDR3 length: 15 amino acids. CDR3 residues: CASSFDRGNTGELFF. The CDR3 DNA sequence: TGTGCCAGCAGCTTCGACAGAGGGAACACCGGGGAGCTGTTTTTT.

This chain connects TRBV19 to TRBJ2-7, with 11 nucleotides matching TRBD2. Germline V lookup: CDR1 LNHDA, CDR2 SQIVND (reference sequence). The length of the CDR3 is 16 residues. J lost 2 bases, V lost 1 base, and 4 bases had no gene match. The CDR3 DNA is TGTGCCAGTAGTATAGGGGGACTAGCGGCCGCCTACGAGCAGTACTTC. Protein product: CASSIGGLAAAYEQYF.

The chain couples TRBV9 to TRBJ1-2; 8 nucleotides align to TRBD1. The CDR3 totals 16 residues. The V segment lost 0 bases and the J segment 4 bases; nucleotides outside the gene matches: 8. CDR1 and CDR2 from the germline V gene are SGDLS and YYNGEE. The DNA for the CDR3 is TGTGCCAGCAGCGTAGGGGGGACAGGTCGCGGCTATGGCTACACCTTC. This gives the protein CASSVGGTGRGYGYTF.

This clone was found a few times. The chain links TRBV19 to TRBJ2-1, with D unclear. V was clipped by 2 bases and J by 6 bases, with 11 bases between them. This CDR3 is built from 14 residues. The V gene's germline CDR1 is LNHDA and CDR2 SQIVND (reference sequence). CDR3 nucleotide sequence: TGTGCCAGTAGTATAACCAGCGACCCCAATGAGCAGTTCTTC. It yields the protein CASSITSDPNEQFF.

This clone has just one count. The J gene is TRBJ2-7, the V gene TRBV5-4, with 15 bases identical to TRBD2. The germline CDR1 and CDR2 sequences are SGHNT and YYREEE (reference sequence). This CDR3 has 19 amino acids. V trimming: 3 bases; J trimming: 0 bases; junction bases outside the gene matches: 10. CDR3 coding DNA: TGTGCCAGCAGCTCTGCCTCCGGGACTAGCGGGGGGCGCTCCTACGAGCAGTACTTC. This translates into CASSSASGTSGGRSYEQYF.

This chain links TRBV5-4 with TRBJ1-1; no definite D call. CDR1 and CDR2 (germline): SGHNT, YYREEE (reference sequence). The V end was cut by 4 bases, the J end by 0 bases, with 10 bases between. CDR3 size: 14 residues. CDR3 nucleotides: TGTGCCAGCAGCCCAAACGGGTTGAACACTGAAGCTTTCTTT. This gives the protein CASSPNGLNTEAFF.

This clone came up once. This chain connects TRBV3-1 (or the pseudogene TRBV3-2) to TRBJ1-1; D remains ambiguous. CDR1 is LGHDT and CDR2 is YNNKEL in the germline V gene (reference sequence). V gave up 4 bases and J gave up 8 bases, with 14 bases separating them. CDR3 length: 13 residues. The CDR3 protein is CASSLTGEGEAFF. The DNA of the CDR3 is TGTGCCAGCAGCCTGACCGGGGAGGGAGAAGCTTTCTTT.

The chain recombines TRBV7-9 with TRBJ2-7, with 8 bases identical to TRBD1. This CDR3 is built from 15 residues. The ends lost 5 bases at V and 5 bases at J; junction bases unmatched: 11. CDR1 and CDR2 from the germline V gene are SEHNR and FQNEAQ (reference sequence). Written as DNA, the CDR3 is TGTGCCAGCAGCCCCAGGGGGCGCCTATGGCACGAGCAGTACTTC. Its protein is CASSPRGRLWHEQYF.

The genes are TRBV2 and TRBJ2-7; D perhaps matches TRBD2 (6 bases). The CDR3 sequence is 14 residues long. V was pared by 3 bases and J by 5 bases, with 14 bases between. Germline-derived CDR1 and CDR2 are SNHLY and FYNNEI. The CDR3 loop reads CASSEGGLADEQYF. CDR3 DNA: TGTGCCAGCAGTGAGGGGGGTCTCGCAGACGAGCAGTACTTC.

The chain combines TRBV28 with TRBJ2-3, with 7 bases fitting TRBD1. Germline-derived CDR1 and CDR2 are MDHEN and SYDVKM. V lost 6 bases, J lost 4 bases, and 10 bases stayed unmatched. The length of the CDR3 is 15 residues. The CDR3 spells CASRPQGVGSDTQYF. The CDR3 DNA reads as TGTGCCAGCAGACCCCAGGGGGTTGGGTCAGATACGCAGTATTTT.

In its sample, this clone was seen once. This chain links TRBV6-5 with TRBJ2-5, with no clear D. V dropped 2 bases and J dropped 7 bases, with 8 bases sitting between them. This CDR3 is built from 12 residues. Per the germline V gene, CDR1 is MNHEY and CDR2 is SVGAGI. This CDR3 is CASSYRDGTQYF. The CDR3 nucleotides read TGTGCCAGCAGTTACCGAGATGGGACCCAGTACTTC.

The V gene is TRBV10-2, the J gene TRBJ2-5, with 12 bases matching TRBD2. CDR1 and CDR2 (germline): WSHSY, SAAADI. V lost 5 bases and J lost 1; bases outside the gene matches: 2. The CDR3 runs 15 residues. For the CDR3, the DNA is TGCGCCAGCAGTCCGGGACTAGCGGGCCAAGAGACCCAGTACTTC. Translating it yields CASSPGLAGQETQYF.

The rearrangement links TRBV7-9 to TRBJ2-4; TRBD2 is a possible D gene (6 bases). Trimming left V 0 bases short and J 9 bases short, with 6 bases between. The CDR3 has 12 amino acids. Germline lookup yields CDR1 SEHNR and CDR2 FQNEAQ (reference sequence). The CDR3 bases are TGTGCCAGCAGCTTAGCGGGGGGCATTCAGTACTTC. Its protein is CASSLAGGIQYF.

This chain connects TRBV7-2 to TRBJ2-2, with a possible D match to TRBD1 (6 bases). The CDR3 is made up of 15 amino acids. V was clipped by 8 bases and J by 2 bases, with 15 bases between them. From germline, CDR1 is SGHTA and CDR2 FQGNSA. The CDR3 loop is CASGSRGVNTGELFF. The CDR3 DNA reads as TGTGCCAGCGGCAGCAGGGGCGTTAACACCGGGGAGCTGTTTTTT.

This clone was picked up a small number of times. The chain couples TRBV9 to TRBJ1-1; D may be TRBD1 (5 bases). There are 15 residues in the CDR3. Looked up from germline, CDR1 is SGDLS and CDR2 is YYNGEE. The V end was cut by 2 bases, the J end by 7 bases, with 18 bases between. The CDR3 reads CASSVLEGRGNEAFF. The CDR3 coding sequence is TGTGCCAGCAGCGTCTTAGAGGGGAGGGGTAATGAAGCTTTCTTT.

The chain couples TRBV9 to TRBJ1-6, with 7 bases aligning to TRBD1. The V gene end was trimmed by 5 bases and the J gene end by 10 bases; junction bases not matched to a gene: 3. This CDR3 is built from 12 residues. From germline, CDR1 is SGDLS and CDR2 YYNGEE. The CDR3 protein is CASSLDRSPLHF. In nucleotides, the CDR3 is TGTGCCAGCAGTTTGGACAGGTCACCCCTCCACTTT.

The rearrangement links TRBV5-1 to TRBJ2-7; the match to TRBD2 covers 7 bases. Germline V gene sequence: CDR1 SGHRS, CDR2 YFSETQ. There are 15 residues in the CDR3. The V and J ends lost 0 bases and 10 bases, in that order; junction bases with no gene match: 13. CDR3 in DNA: TGCGCCAGCAGCTTGGAGCTGACTAGCAGTTTAGGACAGTACTTC. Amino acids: CASSLELTSSLGQYF.

The chain's CDR3 is CASSPDGSTEAFF. As DNA, the CDR3 is TGTGCCAGTAGTCCGGACGGGAGCACTGAAGCTTTCTTT. The chain carries TRBV19 and TRBJ1-1; D uncertain. V was clipped by 5 bases and J by 4 bases, with 11 bases between them. The CDR3 consists of 13 residues. Per germline, CDR1 LNHDA and CDR2 SQIVND (reference sequence).

The DNA of the CDR3 is TGTGCCAGTAGTAGGGATAGCGGTAACGCAGATACGCAGTATTTT. Translating it yields CASSRDSGNADTQYF. V and J are TRBV19 and TRBJ2-3; maybe TRBD2 (6 bases). Between the trimmed V and J ends, which lost 4 bases and 4 bases, there was a span of 15 bases. Germline loops: CDR1 LNHDA, CDR2 SQIVND (reference sequence). The CDR3 is 15 residues long.

CDR3 sequence reads: CASSRSGGGWQAGGEQYF. CDR3 in DNA: TGTGCCAGCAGCCGCTCAGGTGGAGGGTGGCAAGCGGGAGGGGAGCAGTACTTC. The chain carries TRBV4-2 and TRBJ2-7; the match to TRBD2 covers 10 bases. CDR3 length: 18 residues. The junction had 19 bases not matched to a gene; V was cut back by 4 bases and J by 7 bases. Germline V CDR1 and CDR2: LGHNA, YNFKEQ.